The rows below give T cell receptor beta chains drawn from one sample of a study of cytomegalovirus exposure and HLA in healthy donors. TCRdb keeps only in-frame clones here, not all; method: immunoSEQ multiplex PCR. The sample carries around 80,000 clones, roughly 95% recorded once. The sample comprised PBMCs. The receptors originated from a woman aged 18-29 years in good health and CMV-seronegative. CDR3s include the opening cysteine and the closing phenylalanine or tryptophan. D genes are given only for firm matches. Only part of the rows carry a size: once, few, many, or a class if the clone is expanded.

TRBV27	TRBD2	TRBJ2-1	once	CASSLPGLERLNEQFF	TGTGCCAGCAGTTTGCCGGGACTAGAAAGATTAAATGAGCAGTTCTTC
TRBV15	-	TRBJ1-5	-	CATSRAKIQSNQPQHF	TGTGCCACCAGCAGAGCAAAAATACAGAGCAATCAGCCCCAGCATTTT
TRBV5-8	TRBD1	TRBJ1-5	once	CASSYRGNQPQHF	TGTGCCAGCAGCTACAGGGGAAATCAGCCCCAGCATTTT
TRBV19	-	TRBJ1-1	once	CASSPGSNTEAFF	TGTGCCAGTAGTCCAGGATCGAACACTGAAGCTTTCTTT
TRBV28	-	TRBJ2-3	-	CASSLPGRSTDTQYF	TGTGCCAGCAGTTTACCGGGGAGGAGCACAGATACGCAGTATTTT
TRBV5-6	TRBD1	TRBJ2-7	-	CASSSGTVEQYF	TGTGCCAGCAGCTCCGGGACAGTCGAGCAGTACTTC
TRBV28	TRBD1	TRBJ2-1	-	CASSLGQGKGSSYNEQFF	TGTGCCAGCAGTTTGGGACAGGGGAAGGGGAGCTCCTACAATGAGCAGTTCTTC
TRBV7-2	-	TRBJ2-2	once	CASSLVSAGELFF	TGTGCCAGCAGCTTAGTATCCGCCGGGGAGCTGTTTTTT
TRBV7-2	-	TRBJ2-1	-	CASSLGLDSYNEQFF	TGTGCCAGCAGCTTGGGACTGGACTCCTACAATGAGCAGTTCTTC
TRBV6-5	TRBD1	TRBJ2-7	-	CASRTGGYYEQYF	TGTGCCAGCAGGACAGGGGGCTATTACGAGCAGTACTTC
TRBV29-1	-	TRBJ2-3	-	CSVVERKAPADTQYF	TGCAGCGTTGTTGAGAGAAAAGCCCCCGCAGATACGCAGTATTTT
TRBV27	TRBD2	TRBJ2-1	-	CASALPGLDYNEQFF	TGTGCCAGCGCCCTCCCCGGACTAGACTACAATGAGCAGTTCTTC
TRBV11-3	TRBD2	TRBJ2-1	-	CASSLGYILAGSYNEQFF	TGTGCCAGCAGCTTAGGATACATACTAGCGGGGTCCTACAATGAGCAGTTCTTC
TRBV7-9	-	TRBJ2-3	-	CASSLAQGTDTQYF	TGTGCCAGCAGCTTAGCGCAGGGCACAGATACGCAGTATTTT
TRBV14	-	TRBJ2-5	once	CASSQRRGTQYF	TGTGCCAGCAGCCAACGTCGGGGGACCCAGTACTTC
TRBV11-3	-	TRBJ2-2	-	CASRESRVNTGELFF	TGTGCCAGCAGGGAGAGCCGGGTGAACACCGGGGAGCTGTTTTTT
TRBV2	-	TRBJ2-5	-	CASIDTQETQYF	TGTGCCAGCATCGACACGCAAGAGACCCAGTACTTC
TRBV21-1	-	TRBJ1-5	-	CASSKLIRWEGTSNQPQHF	TGTGCCAGCAGCAAATTAATAAGGTGGGAGGGCACGAGCAATCAGCCCCAGCATTTT
TRBV5-1	-	TRBJ2-3	once	CASSLDLPSRGGTQYF	TGCGCCAGCAGCTTGGACCTCCCATCGAGGGGAGGTACGCAGTATTTT
TRBV30	-	TRBJ2-2	-	CAWSVLVANTGELFF	TGTGCCTGGAGTGTACTGGTTGCGAACACCGGGGAGCTGTTTTTT
TRBV28	-	TRBJ2-7	-	CASSFRQASSYEQYF	TGTGCCAGCAGTTTCCGACAGGCGAGCTCCTACGAGCAGTACTTC
TRBV7-2	-	TRBJ1-4	-	CASSLGPYVATNEKLFF	TGTGCCAGCAGCTTGGGGCCCTACGTTGCAACTAATGAAAAACTGTTTTTT
TRBV7-2	-	TRBJ2-5	once	CASSTGLRIQETQYF	TGTGCCAGCAGCACGGGACTGCGAATACAAGAGACCCAGTACTTC
TRBV19	-	TRBJ1-5	-	CASRGGNQPQHF	TGTGCCAGCCGGGGGGGTAATCAGCCCCAGCATTTT
TRBV2	-	TRBJ2-3	-	CASGGSTDTQYF	TGTGCCAGCGGGGGGAGTACAGATACGCAGTATTTT
TRBV13	-	TRBJ1-1	once	CASSFARENTEAFF	TGTGCCAGCAGCTTCGCCCGGGAGAACACTGAAGCTTTCTTT
TRBV7-9	TRBD1	TRBJ2-7	-	CASSLSIWGRQGIHEQYF	TGTGCCAGCAGCTTAAGCATTTGGGGAAGACAGGGCATACACGAGCAGTACTTC
TRBV4-1	-	TRBJ2-7	-	CASSQEADRAYEQYF	TGCGCCAGCAGCCAAGAGGCGGACAGAGCCTACGAGCAGTACTTC
TRBV7-2	-	TRBJ2-7	-	CARLPSSYEQYF	TGTGCCAGGCTACCAAGCTCCTACGAGCAGTACTTC
TRBV11-3	-	TRBJ2-7	-	CASSERGTYEQYF	TGTGCCAGCAGCGAGCGCGGGACCTACGAGCAGTACTTC
TRBV19	-	TRBJ2-7	-	CASSIQQSYEQYF	TGTGCCAGTAGTATTCAACAGTCCTACGAGCAGTACTTC
TRBV5-1	TRBD2	TRBJ2-1	-	CASSLELAGRGNEQFF	TGCGCCAGCAGCCTCGAACTAGCGGGCCGTGGGAATGAGCAGTTCTTC
TRBV29-1	TRBD1	TRBJ2-7	-	CSVSTGEAYEQYF	TGCAGCGTATCGACAGGGGAGGCCTACGAGCAGTACTTC
TRBV5-1	TRBD2	TRBJ2-1	-	CASGRLAGGPNEQFF	TGCGCCAGCGGGAGATTAGCGGGGGGGCCCAATGAGCAGTTCTTC
TRBV7-9	TRBD1	TRBJ1-2	-	CASSLDREGSYTF	TGTGCCAGCAGCCTGGACAGGGAGGGAAGCTACACCTTC
TRBV15	TRBD2	TRBJ2-3	-	CATSRDRRGGQYF	TGTGCCACCAGCAGAGATCGGCGGGGGGGCCAGTATTTT
TRBV18	-	TRBJ2-1	-	CASSPWTDSNEQFF	TGTGCCAGCTCACCGTGGACAGACTCCAATGAGCAGTTCTTC
TRBV19	-	TRBJ2-6	-	CASSESGANVLTF	TGTGCCAGTAGTGAGTCTGGGGCCAACGTCCTGACTTTC
TRBV7-9	TRBD2	TRBJ2-7	-	CASSLLTSGRYEQYF	TGTGCCAGCAGCTTACTTACTAGCGGGAGGTACGAGCAGTACTTC
TRBV4-1	TRBD1	TRBJ2-5	-	CASSQDRGQHPGTQYF	TGCGCCAGCAGCCAAGATAGGGGACAGCACCCCGGGACCCAGTACTTC
TRBV28	-	TRBJ2-2	-	CASLLGSLNTGELFF	TGTGCCAGCCTCCTCGGGAGTTTGAACACCGGGGAGCTGTTTTTT
TRBV5-4	TRBD1	TRBJ2-5	-	CASSMAGTGGRETQYF	TGTGCCAGCAGCATGGCCGGGACAGGGGGACGGGAGACCCAGTACTTC
TRBV18	-	TRBJ1-2	-	CASSPPGGPSNYGYTF	TGTGCCAGCTCACCACCGGGCGGGCCCTCTAACTATGGCTACACCTTC
TRBV7-2	-	TRBJ1-5	once	CASSDRDQPQHF	TGTGCCAGCAGCGACAGAGATCAGCCCCAGCATTTT
TRBV15	-	TRBJ1-1	-	CATSREGWAPEAFF	TGTGCCACCAGCAGGGAGGGATGGGCCCCTGAAGCTTTCTTT